This T cell receptor (beta chain) was profiled in a study of cytomegalovirus exposure and HLA in healthy donors. Germline V gene sequence: CDR1 SGHAT, CDR2 FQNNGV. The CDR3 contains 15 residues. V gave up 0 bases and J gave up 4 bases, with 12 bases separating them. PCR employed 60 Vbeta and 13 Jbeta primers. Only in-frame clones appear in the TCRdb table, and some are missing; sequencing was by immunoSEQ multiplex PCR. The sample has a few hundred thousand clones, nearly 95% seen once. This clonotype originated in a girl aged 2-10 years in good health and CMV-seronegative. The sequenced sample consisted of PBMCs. The chain carries TRBV11-2 and TRBJ2-5, with D perhaps matching TRBD2 (5 bases). CDR3 in amino acids: CASSLESGSRETQYF. The DNA for the CDR3 is TGTGCCAGCAGCTTAGAATCGGGGAGTCGAGAGACCCAGTACTTC.